This T cell receptor (beta chain) was sequenced during a study of blood T cells in healthy people across ages. Study-wide results and caveats: PBMCs were not sorted, which prevented a conclusive comparison of naive versus antigen-experienced cells.

The second PCR ran roughly 6 to 11 cycles with a sample-barcoded 5' primer and J-beta primers. There were at least 3 million CDR3-containing paired-end reads obtained from each sample. TCRdb analysed the 5' RACE reads with MiXCR anew, one entry per CDR3 protein. The repertoire holds approximately 800,000 distinct CDR3 sequences, with roughly 60% as singletons. The CDR3 has 12 residues. CDR1 is SQVTM, CDR2 ANQGSEA, per germline. The germline V and J ends were trimmed by 6 bases and 3 bases, with 10 bases remaining between them. This clonotype was recorded once. No antigen is known for it. Sequencing input: blood. This chain connects TRBV29-1 to TRBJ2-3, with a weak D call TRBD2 (5 bases). The clonotype originates from a man aged 25-40 years in good health. Here the CDR3 reads CSVSTTTDTQYF. The DNA of the CDR3 is TGCAGCGTCTCGACTACAACAGATACGCAGTATTTT.